These 32 T cell receptor beta chains originate from one sample sequenced in a study of cytomegalovirus exposure and HLA in healthy donors. PCR employed 60 Vbeta and 13 Jbeta primers. Measured with immunoSEQ multiplex PCR; TCRdb has only the in-frame clones, and not every one. The sample records fewer than 250,000 clones, around 86% being singletons. Sequenced input: PBMCs. These receptors were obtained from a man in his thirties or forties in good health and CMV-seronegative.

The rearrangement joins TRBV4-1 to TRBJ1-3, with 7 bases matching TRBD1. Germline V gene sequence: CDR1 MGHRA, CDR2 YSYEKL. The CDR3 spans 15 residues. J lost 0 bases, V lost 10 bases, and 9 bases had no gene match. CDR3 protein: CATRDSRSSGNTIYF. The CDR3 DNA reads as TGCGCCACCCGGGACAGCCGGAGCTCTGGAAACACCATATATTTT.

The chain links TRBV6-6 to TRBJ2-5; 11 bases are shared with TRBD1. The J call is doubtful: the DNA matches TRBJ2-7 better. The CDR3 is 13 residues long. The V gene's germline CDR1 is MNHNY and CDR2 SVGAGI (reference sequence). The CDR3 coding sequence is TGTGCCAGCAGTTCAGGGACAGGGGGCGAGCAGTACTTC. It codes for CASSSGTGGEQYF.

This chain uses TRBV28 with TRBJ1-5; D unresolved. The CDR3 has 15 amino acids. The germline V gene has CDR1 MDHEN and CDR2 SYDVKM. Trimming took off 5 bases at V and 8 bases at J, with 19 bases between the two ends. CDR3 region: CASSLDEWSQKPQHF. The CDR3 DNA reads as TGTGCCAGCAGTCTCGATGAGTGGTCACAGAAGCCCCAGCATTTT.

The chain links TRBV9 to TRBJ2-5, with 9 bases aligning to TRBD1. CDR3 length: 15 amino acids. From germline, CDR1 is SGDLS and CDR2 YYNGEE. With V trimmed by 2 bases and J by 6 bases, 8 bases remained unmatched. Here the CDR3 DNA reads TGTGCCAGCAGCGTGGGGGGACAGGGTCGCCAGACCCAGTACTTC. Protein product: CASSVGGQGRQTQYF.

The CDR3 region is CASSKHRDSRVVYEQYF. CDR3 nucleotide sequence: TGTGCCAGCAGCAAGCACCGGGACTCAAGGGTGGTCTACGAGCAGTACTTC. The chain has TRBV7-9 and TRBJ2-7; tentative D call: TRBD2 (6 bases). V gave up 5 bases and J gave up 3 bases, with 23 bases separating them. The CDR3 totals 17 residues. The germline CDR1 and CDR2 sequences are SEHNR and FQNEAQ (reference sequence).

This CDR3 is CATSRAVVNRRSDTQYF. CDR3 nucleotide sequence: TGTGCCACCAGCAGAGCGGTGGTGAACAGGCGGTCAGATACGCAGTATTTT. The chain has TRBV15 and TRBJ2-3, with TRBD1 as a possible D gene (5 bases). There are 17 residues in the CDR3. Germline loops: CDR1 LNHNV, CDR2 YYDKDF (reference sequence). V dropped 1 base and J dropped 4 bases, with 18 bases sitting between them.

The chain has TRBV6-6 and TRBJ2-3, with TRBD1 identical over 8 bases. The CDR3 extends over 15 amino acids. Germline V gene data show CDR1 as MNHNY and CDR2 as SVGAGI (reference sequence). J was trimmed by 1 base and V by 5 bases; bases with no gene match: 5. CDR3 DNA sequence: TGTGCCAGCAGTGTCAACAGGGGGGGCACAGATACGCAGTATTTT. Translating it yields CASSVNRGGTDTQYF.

The chain has TRBV2 and TRBJ2-7; 7 bases map to TRBD1. Germline CDR1 is SNHLY and CDR2 is FYNNEI. Trimming at V came to 9 bases and at J to 0 bases, leaving 2 bases not matched to a gene. The CDR3 covers 12 residues. CDR3 DNA: TGTGCCAGTTGGGACAGCTCCTACGAGCAGTACTTC. The encoded protein is CASWDSSYEQYF.

This rearrangement joins TRBV5-4 to TRBJ1-1, with 7 bases aligning to TRBD1. The junction had 10 bases not matched to a gene; V was cut back by 4 bases and J by 1 base. This CDR3 has 16 amino acids. Germline values: CDR1 SGHNT, CDR2 YYREEE (reference sequence). In nucleotides, the CDR3 is TGTGCCAGCAGCCCGGGTCCCGGGACAGCGAACACTGAAGCTTTCTTT. Encoded protein: CASSPGPGTANTEAFF.

V and J are TRBV5-8 and TRBJ1-5, with D possibly being TRBD1 (6 bases). The ends were cut back, 3 bases at V and 2 bases at J, with 15 bases in the middle. The CDR3 covers 16 residues. Germline-derived CDR1 and CDR2 are SGHTS and YDEGEE. The DNA of the CDR3 is TGTGCCAGCAGCTCGGGGACAACCTTTCGCAATCAGCCCCAGCATTTT. Translated, it gives CASSSGTTFRNQPQHF.

This chain joins TRBV28 and TRBJ2-5, with D tentatively TRBD2 (5 bases). The germline V gene encodes CDR1 MDHEN and CDR2 SYDVKM. Trimming took 2 bases from V and 4 from J, leaving 20 bases between them. The CDR3 loop spans 17 amino acids. The DNA of the CDR3 is TGTGCCAGCAGTTTAACTAGAGGATTCGTGACGGGAGAGACCCAGTACTTC. It yields the protein CASSLTRGFVTGETQYF.

This chain joins TRBV7-9 and TRBJ2-2; 7 nucleotides match TRBD1. The CDR3 runs 14 residues. CDR1 and CDR2 (germline): SEHNR, FQNEAQ (reference sequence). Losses at the gene ends were 11 bases for V and 0 bases for J; bases not matched to a gene: 6. The CDR3: CAGPDRTNTGELFF. CDR3 sequence (DNA): TGTGCCGGACCGGACAGGACGAACACCGGGGAGCTGTTTTTT.

This rearrangement joins TRBV5-4 to TRBJ1-6; perhaps TRBD1 as D (5 bases). Trimming removed 2 bases at V and 5 bases at J, with 11 bases between. Germline V lookup: CDR1 SGHNT, CDR2 YYREEE (reference sequence). The CDR3 covers 15 residues. The CDR3 nucleotides read TGTGCCAGCAGCTTCGAGGGGAGGAATAATTCACCCCTCCACTTT. It specifies CASSFEGRNNSPLHF.

The rearrangement uses TRBV19 and TRBJ1-2; D gene unclear. V lost 5 bases and J lost 6, with 10 bases in between. Germline CDR1 reads LNHDA; CDR2 reads SQIVND (reference sequence). The CDR3 runs 12 residues. CDR3 sequence (DNA): TGTGCCAGTAGTGCATGGTCGGATGGCTACACCTTC. Its translation is CASSAWSDGYTF.

This rearrangement joins TRBV7-6 to TRBJ2-6, with D unresolved. V was cut by 2 bases and J by 0 bases, with 11 bases left in between. CDR3 length equals 17 residues. Germline CDR1 and CDR2: SGHVS and FNYEAQ. CDR3 nucleotide sequence: TGTGCCAGCAGCTTAAGTCCAGATTCCTCTGGGGCCAACGTCCTGACTTTC. Protein: CASSLSPDSSGANVLTF.

This clone was recorded only once. The chain carries TRBV12-5 and TRBJ2-5, with a weak D call TRBD1 (6 bases). CDR3 size: 17 residues. Germline CDR1 is LGHNT and CDR2 is FRNRAP. Trimming took 1 base from V and 3 from J, leaving 18 bases between them. The CDR3 bases are TGTGCTAGTGGTTTGGCCGACAGGTCCCCCATGGAAGAGACCCAGTACTTC. The encoded protein is CASGLADRSPMEETQYF.

This clone has only one observation. This rearrangement joins TRBV5-1 to TRBJ2-3; 16 positions agree with TRBD2. Germline CDR1 SGHRS, CDR2 YFSETQ. The CDR3 is made up of 16 amino acids. V was pared by 6 bases and J by 3 bases, with 4 bases of the junction left unmatched. The CDR3 here is CASIGTSGGVTDTQYF. CDR3 bases: TGCGCCAGCATCGGGACTAGCGGGGGGGTAACAGATACGCAGTATTTT.

The chain joins TRBV19 to TRBJ1-1, with D possibly TRBD1 on 6 matching bases. Germline V gene lookup returns CDR1 LNHDA and CDR2 SQIVND (reference sequence). The V and J ends lost 9 bases and 5 bases respectively, with 16 bases between them. This CDR3 region has 13 residues. The chain's CDR3 is CASSEYRDTEAFF. The CDR3 bases are TGTGCCAGCAGTGAGTACAGGGATACTGAAGCTTTCTTT.

The V gene is TRBV13, the J gene TRBJ2-7; D gene unclear. Germline V gene sequence: CDR1 PRHDT, CDR2 FYEKMQ (reference sequence). There are 14 residues in the CDR3. The V end was cut by 0 bases, the J end by 5 bases, with 11 bases between. The CDR3 sequence is CASSLGRIADEQYF. The DNA of the CDR3 is TGTGCCAGCAGCTTAGGCCGAATAGCCGACGAGCAGTACTTC.

J is TRBJ1-1 and V is TRBV6-4; the match to TRBD1 covers 9 bases. The CDR3 contains 16 residues. With 0 bases clipped from V and 5 bases from J, the junction kept 7 bases outside the gene matches. Germline lookup yields CDR1 MRHNA and CDR2 SNTAGT. For the CDR3, the DNA is TGTGCCAGCAGTGACTCGATTGGGACAGGGTGGACTGAAGCTTTCTTT. Encoded protein: CASSDSIGTGWTEAFF.

This sequence joins TRBV15 and TRBJ2-7; TRBD1 is a possible D gene (6 bases). Trimming shortened V by 0 bases and J by 2 bases, and 11 bases separated the two germline ends. This CDR3 is built from 15 residues. Germline V gene sequence: CDR1 LNHNV, CDR2 YYDKDF (reference sequence). DNA of the CDR3: TGTGCCACCAGCAGAGAGGGGGCAAATACCTACGAGCAGTACTTC. Its translation: CATSREGANTYEQYF.

This chain links TRBV14 with TRBJ2-3, with D maybe TRBD2 (5 bases). Germline V gene data show CDR1 as SGHDN and CDR2 as FVKESK. V was shortened by 2 bases and J by 0 bases, with 15 bases between the two germline ends. The CDR3 runs to 17 residues. The DNA of the CDR3 is TGTGCCAGCAGCCAATTCCCCGGCGGGCCTAGCACAGATACGCAGTATTTT. It encodes CASSQFPGGPSTDTQYF.

This chain links TRBV27 with TRBJ2-5; D is ambiguous. The DNA end is a closer match to TRBJ2-7, so the J assignment may be wrong. This CDR3 spans 14 amino acids. Germline loops: CDR1 MNHEY, CDR2 SMNVEV (reference sequence). This chain's CDR3 is CASSFQPFQREQYF. The CDR3 nucleotides read TGTGCCAGCAGTTTTCAGCCCTTTCAGCGCGAGCAGTACTTC.

V usage is TRBV11-3 and J usage is TRBJ2-1; 8 bases line up with TRBD2. After removal of 4 bases from V and 2 bases from J, the junction contained 4 bases not matched to a gene. CDR3 length: 15 amino acids. The germline V gene encodes CDR1 SGHNT and CDR2 YENEEA. The CDR3 nucleotides are TGTGCCAGCAGCTCTCGGGGGGGTCCCTACAATGAGCAGTTCTTC. This gives the protein CASSSRGGPYNEQFF.

The chain carries TRBV14 and TRBJ2-7, with 14 bases lining up with TRBD2. The CDR3 contains 19 residues. The V gene end was trimmed by 2 bases and the J gene end by 6 bases; junction bases not matched to a gene: 15. Germline V CDR1 and CDR2: SGHDN, FVKESK. CDR3: CASSQLPGLAGESLCEQYF. DNA of the CDR3: TGTGCCAGCAGCCAACTCCCGGGACTAGCGGGAGAGTCCTTGTGCGAGCAGTACTTC.

This chain connects TRBV11-3 to TRBJ2-7; 10 nucleotides match TRBD2. The CDR3 spans 16 residues. Per germline, CDR1 SGHNT and CDR2 YENEEA. V lost 1 base and J lost 5; bases outside the gene matches: 8. CDR3 amino acids: CASSLGDSGGADEQYF. CDR3 bases: TGTGCCAGCAGCTTAGGGGACAGCGGGGGGGCTGACGAGCAGTACTTC.

This chain joins TRBV29-1 and TRBJ1-4; D might be TRBD1 (6 bases). The germline gives CDR1 SQVTM, CDR2 ANQGSEA. The V end was cut by 6 bases, the J end by 4 bases, with 15 bases between. This CDR3 comprises 14 residues. As DNA, the CDR3 is TGCAGCGTCACCGGGACAACGGGTAATGAAAAACTGTTTTTT. The encoded protein is CSVTGTTGNEKLFF.

This chain connects TRBV4-2 to TRBJ2-1; 7 nucleotides align to TRBD2. The germline V gene has CDR1 LGHNA and CDR2 YNFKEQ. Unmatched junction bases numbered 9, after V lost 0 bases and J lost 7 bases. CDR3 length equals 16 residues. CDR3 region: CASSQDRTSSRNEQFF. CDR3 nucleotides: TGTGCCAGCAGCCAAGATCGGACTAGTTCCCGAAATGAGCAGTTCTTC.

The V gene is TRBV6-6, the J gene TRBJ2-2, with TRBD2 identical over 7 bases. The CDR3 runs 16 residues. Germline assignment: CDR1 MNHNY and CDR2 SVGAGI (reference sequence). The V segment lost 3 bases and the J segment 8 bases; nucleotides outside the gene matches: 12. The CDR3, as DNA: TGTGCCAGCAGTTATGGGGGGGGACCCTCACCGGGGGAGCTGTTTTTT. This translates into CASSYGGGPSPGELFF.

The chain combines TRBV19 with TRBJ1-1; D is possibly TRBD1 (5 bases). This CDR3 spans 15 amino acids. V gave up 7 bases and J gave up 0 bases, with 15 bases separating them. Germline V gene sequence: CDR1 LNHDA, CDR2 SQIVND (reference sequence). The CDR3 region is CASTLRGTLNTEAFF. CDR3 DNA sequence: TGTGCCAGTACCCTTCGGGGGACGCTGAACACTGAAGCTTTCTTT.

The chain couples TRBV15 to TRBJ2-1; tentative D call: TRBD2 (6 bases). V lost 8 bases and J 9 bases, leaving 17 bases between the germline ends. Per the germline V gene, CDR1 is LNHNV and CDR2 is YYDKDF (reference sequence). This CDR3 comprises 13 residues. The CDR3 loop is CATEGGMSSEQFF. Here the CDR3 DNA reads TGTGCCACCGAAGGCGGGATGAGTTCTGAGCAGTTCTTC.

The rearrangement joins TRBV5-6 to TRBJ1-2; D uncertain. The CDR3 length is 15 residues. The germline V gene encodes CDR1 SGHDT and CDR2 YYEEEE. The V end lost 0 bases, the J end lost 2 bases, and 11 bases lay between the germline ends. The CDR3 spells CASSLVQRINYGYTF. In DNA, the CDR3 is TGTGCCAGCAGCTTGGTGCAGCGAATAAACTATGGCTACACCTTC.